This T cell receptor beta chain was found in a study of blood T cell repertoires in COVID-19. Overall study: Both acute and convalescent COVID-19 samples were obtained from the United States, Italy and Spain.

Per the authors' pipeline: Nucleated cell number was recorded as an estimate derived from reference gene primer amplification. TCRdb's table, derived via immunoSEQ multiplex PCR, lists solely in-frame clones and lacks some. For V, J and clone size, that table is used; D and trimming come from the DNA. The profile shows 250,000 or so clones, 88% of them singletons. This clone was seen a single time. Per the germline V gene, CDR1 is SGHVS and CDR2 is FQNEAQ. Losses at the gene ends were 5 bases for V and 4 bases for J; bases not matched to a gene: 8. This CDR3 spans 14 amino acids. The sequenced sample was peripheral blood. The chain links TRBV7-8 to TRBJ2-7; TRBD1 matches 7 bases. The clonotype comes from a woman in her sixties or seventies with acute or convalescent COVID-19. The CDR3 nucleotides read TGTGCCAGCAGCCCCCGACAGGGACGATACGAGCAGTACTTC. Its translation is CASSPRQGRYEQYF.